This entry lists 27 T cell receptor beta chains sequenced from one sample in a study of PD-L1 blockade in urothelial cancer. Libraries were prepared by immunoSEQ multiplex PCR; TCRdb keeps only in-frame clonotypes and omits some of them. This sample has tens of thousands of clones; 75% to 85% occur once, and the top ten carry about 7%. Time point in this sample: pretreatment peripheral blood. The sequenced sample was PBMCs, obtained around atezolizumab (anti-PD-L1) treatment. These receptor sequences come from a man in his sixties with urothelial cancer.

This chain's CDR3 is CASSLADSNTEAFF. The CDR3 DNA sequence: TGTGCCAGCAGCTTAGCTGACAGCAACACTGAAGCTTTCTTT. V is TRBV7-9 and J is TRBJ1-1; possible D gene TRBD1, 5 bases. This CDR3 is 14 amino acids long. The V gene's germline CDR1 is SEHNR and CDR2 FQNEAQ (reference sequence). V was trimmed by 0 bases and J by 2 bases, leaving 7 bases between them.

The V call is TRBV27, the J call TRBJ2-5, with 15 bases lining up with TRBD2. After removal of 5 bases from V and 6 bases from J, the junction contained 13 bases not matched to a gene. This CDR3 is 18 amino acids long. Germline V gene sequence: CDR1 MNHEY, CDR2 SMNVEV (reference sequence). The CDR3 protein is CASSKTGTSGGKGQTQYF. As DNA, the CDR3 is TGTGCCAGCAGTAAAACCGGGACTAGCGGGGGGAAAGGGCAGACCCAGTACTTC.

The CDR3 region has the DNA TGCAGTGCTAGAGTAGGGAGTGAAGCTTTCTTT. It yields the protein CSARVGSEAFF. The chain recombines TRBV20-1 with TRBJ1-1; D remains unclear. V was shortened by 1 base and J by 7 bases, with 7 bases between the two germline ends. Looked up from germline, CDR1 is DFQATT and CDR2 is SNEGSKA (reference sequence). The CDR3 runs to 11 residues.

Only one count was recorded for this clone. J is TRBJ2-5 and V is TRBV6-5, with 10 bases lining up with TRBD1. The trim removed 7 bases at V and 7 bases at J, leaving 6 bases unmatched. Germline lookup yields CDR1 MNHEY and CDR2 SVGAGI. This CDR3 contains 13 residues. The CDR3: CASTVTGGLTQYF. The CDR3 DNA reads as TGTGCCAGCACAGTGACAGGGGGCTTGACCCAGTACTTC.

The CDR3 DNA reads as TGCGCCAGCAGCTTGGGGGTGACAGGGTCCTACGAGCAGTACTTC. Its translation: CASSLGVTGSYEQYF. V usage is TRBV5-1 and J usage is TRBJ2-7; 7 positions match TRBD1. CDR1 is SGHRS and CDR2 is YFSETQ in the germline V gene. V shed 0 bases, J shed 1 base, and the junction held 4 bases outside the gene matches. The CDR3 sequence is 15 residues long.

J is TRBJ1-3 and V is TRBV30; tentatively, D is TRBD1 (5 bases). With 6 bases removed from V and 2 bases from J, the gap between germline ends came to 11 bases. Germline assignment: CDR1 GTSNPN and CDR2 SVGIG (reference sequence). The CDR3 sequence is 13 residues long. CDR3 residues: CACSTDPGNTIYF. The DNA of the CDR3 is TGTGCCTGCTCGACAGACCCTGGAAACACCATATATTTT.

This clone was picked up one time. The CDR3 sequence: CASSLTGLAGSEQFF. The CDR3 DNA follows: TGTGCCAGCAGCTTGACCGGACTAGCGGGTAGTGAGCAGTTCTTC. The chain recombines TRBV7-3 with TRBJ2-1, with 11 bases identical to TRBD2. The germline V gene has CDR1 SGHTA and CDR2 FQGTGA. With V trimmed by 3 bases and J by 9 bases, 7 bases remained unmatched. The CDR3 sequence is 15 residues long.

The V call is TRBV7-2, the J call TRBJ1-6; 8 bases map to TRBD1. CDR1 SGHTA and CDR2 FQGNSA come from the germline V gene. This CDR3 is built from 14 residues. Trimming took 6 bases from V and 9 from J; bases not matched to a gene: 7. DNA for the CDR3: TGTGCCAGCAGTTCCGGACAGGGATCTTCACCCCTCCACTTT. Translating gives CASSSGQGSSPLHF. Variable domain in full (rest from reference TRBV7-2 and TRBJ1-6): GAGVSQSPSNKVTEKGKDVELRCDPISGHTALYWYRQSLGQGLEFLIYFQGNSAPDKSGLPSDRFSAERTGGSVSTLTIQRTQQEDSAVYLCASSSGQGSSPLHFGNGTRLTVT.

The chain employs TRBV5-4 and TRBJ1-6, with TRBD1 as a possible D gene (6 bases). Per germline, CDR1 SGHNT and CDR2 YYREEE (reference sequence). The ends were cut back, 2 bases at V and 8 bases at J, with 11 bases in the middle. CDR3 length: 14 residues. The CDR3 DNA reads as TGTGCCAGCAGCTTCACAGGGTCGGATTCACCCCTCCACTTT. Amino acids: CASSFTGSDSPLHF.

V is TRBV4-1 and J is TRBJ2-2, with 10 bases lining up with TRBD1. The CDR3 covers 15 residues. The V gene's germline CDR1 is MGHRA and CDR2 YSYEKL. The V and J ends lost 6 bases and 7 bases, in that order; junction bases with no gene match: 8. CDR3 in amino acids: CASSYDRGLVGELFF. The CDR3 DNA is TGCGCCAGCAGTTACGACAGGGGGCTTGTCGGGGAGCTGTTTTTT.

This clone was found once. The chain uses TRBV6-1 and TRBJ1-2, with 9 bases identical to TRBD1. Germline assignment: CDR1 MNHNS and CDR2 SASEGT. The V and J ends lost 8 bases and 4 bases, in that order; junction bases with no gene match: 8. This CDR3 spans 14 amino acids. For the CDR3, the DNA is TGTGCCAGCGTATACAGGGGGCTAACCTATGGCTACACCTTC. This encodes CASVYRGLTYGYTF.

The chain employs TRBV6-1 and TRBJ2-3; 9 bases fit TRBD2. The germline CDR1 and CDR2 sequences are MNHNS and SASEGT. The CDR3 covers 15 residues. The V segment lost 5 bases and the J segment 4 bases; nucleotides outside the gene matches: 7. In nucleotides, the CDR3 is TGTGCCAGCAGTTTCTTAGCGGGGGTAGCAGATACGCAGTATTTT. Residues: CASSFLAGVADTQYF.

The chain recombines TRBV2 with TRBJ2-7; 8 nucleotides line up with TRBD1. V was pared by 7 bases and J by 3 bases, with 8 bases of the junction left unmatched. The germline V gene encodes CDR1 SNHLY and CDR2 FYNNEI. This CDR3 has 14 amino acids. CDR3: CASTIRTGSYEQYF. The CDR3 DNA is TGTGCCAGCACCATACGGACAGGGAGCTACGAGCAGTACTTC. Complete variable domain (other parts from reference TRBV2 and TRBJ2-7): EPEVTQTPSHQVTQMGQEVILRCVPISNHLYFYWYRQILGQKVEFLVSFYNNEISEKSEIFDDQFSVERPDGSNFTLKIRSTKLEDSAMYFCASTIRTGSYEQYFGPGTRLTVT.

This chain connects TRBV2 to TRBJ1-2; TRBD1 agrees at 11 bases. Trimming took 5 bases from V and 2 from J; bases not matched to a gene: 10. CDR3 length: 17 amino acids. CDR1 and CDR2 (germline): SNHLY, FYNNEI. CDR3 coding DNA: TGTGCCAGCAGTAAACGGGACAGGGGGGGGTCAAACTATGGCTACACCTTC. Encoded protein: CASSKRDRGGSNYGYTF. Complete variable domain (other parts from reference TRBV2 and TRBJ1-2): EPEVTQTPSHQVTQMGQEVILRCVPISNHLYFYWYRQILGQKVEFLVSFYNNEISEKSEIFDDQFSVERPDGSNFTLKIRSTKLEDSAMYFCASSKRDRGGSNYGYTFGSGTRLTVV.

This chain joins TRBV7-8 and TRBJ2-1, with D maybe TRBD2 (6 bases). Germline V CDR1 and CDR2: SGHVS, FQNEAQ. This CDR3 has 14 residues. Trimming shortened V by 0 bases and J by 8 bases, and 11 bases separated the two germline ends. CDR3 in amino acids: CASSLARELDEQFF. DNA of the CDR3: TGTGCCAGCAGCTTAGCGCGGGAATTGGATGAGCAGTTCTTC.

The chain couples TRBV2 to TRBJ2-7, with D possibly being TRBD1 (5 bases). Germline V gene lookup returns CDR1 SNHLY and CDR2 FYNNEI. Trimming removed 7 bases at V and 5 bases at J, with 15 bases between. This CDR3 has 13 residues. The CDR3 here is CASTFSGIDEQYF. The CDR3 DNA is TGTGCCAGCACTTTTTCAGGGATCGACGAGCAGTACTTC.

CDR3 residues: CAWSVSGGNFYEQYF. CDR3 nucleotide sequence: TGTGCCTGGAGTGTTTCAGGGGGTAATTTCTACGAGCAGTACTTC. The rearrangement links TRBV30 to TRBJ2-7; 7 bases map to TRBD1. V lost 0 bases and J lost 3; bases outside the gene matches: 8. The CDR3 loop spans 15 amino acids. Germline V gives CDR1 GTSNPN, CDR2 SVGIG (reference sequence).

This clone came up once. The chain recombines TRBV20-1 with TRBJ2-7; D gene uncertain. V lost 4 bases and J lost 0, with 4 bases in between. The CDR3 contains 11 residues. CDR1 is DFQATT and CDR2 is SNEGSKA in the germline V gene (reference sequence). Here the CDR3 DNA reads TGCAGTGCTACCTACTCCTACGAGCAGTACTTC. Protein product: CSATYSYEQYF.

The rearrangement uses TRBV2 and TRBJ1-6; possible D gene TRBD1, 6 bases. This CDR3 contains 14 residues. The germline CDR1 and CDR2 sequences are SNHLY and FYNNEI. V dropped 6 bases and J dropped 10 bases, with 16 bases sitting between them. CDR3 residues: CASRTGGLVSPLHF. CDR3 sequence (DNA): TGTGCCAGCAGGACGGGGGGCTTGGTGTCACCCCTCCACTTT.

This clone showed up just once. The chain has TRBV9 and TRBJ1-5; tentatively, D is TRBD1 (5 bases). Trimming took 4 bases from V and 2 from J, leaving 10 bases between them. The CDR3 is 14 amino acids. CDR1 SGDLS and CDR2 YYNGEE come from the germline V gene. DNA of the CDR3: TGTGCCAGCAGCTCAGGGTCGGGCAATCAGCCCCAGCATTTT. Encoded protein: CASSSGSGNQPQHF.

The chain uses TRBV7-2 and TRBJ2-5; TRBD1 matches at 8 bases. J was trimmed by 3 bases and V by 1 base; bases with no gene match: 4. The CDR3 extends over 15 amino acids. Germline V gives CDR1 SGHTA, CDR2 FQGNSA. The CDR3 reads CASSLGTGRKETQYF. In DNA form, the CDR3 reads TGTGCCAGCAGCTTAGGGACAGGGAGAAAAGAGACCCAGTACTTC.

This rearrangement joins TRBV28 to TRBJ1-1; D call uncertain. CDR1 and CDR2 from the germline V gene are MDHEN and SYDVKM. CDR3 length: 12 amino acids. V was shortened by 6 bases and J by 10 bases, with 15 bases between the two germline ends. The CDR3 nucleotides read TGTGCCAGCAGCTCTAACCCTTCACCAGCTTTCTTT. Translating it yields CASSSNPSPAFF.

The rearrangement uses TRBV29-1 and TRBJ1-2; 9 positions match TRBD1. The CDR3 runs 14 residues. V lost 4 bases, J lost 1 base, and 4 bases stayed unmatched. Germline CDR1 and CDR2: SQVTM and ANQGSEA. The CDR3 is CSVGGQGRNYGYTF. The DNA for the CDR3 is TGCAGCGTTGGGGGACAGGGACGTAACTATGGCTACACCTTC.

Worth noting for this clone: Other DNA sequences in the same sample also yield this CDR3. The chain couples TRBV2 to TRBJ2-7; 13 bases map to TRBD2. The CDR3 covers 16 residues. V dropped 5 bases and J dropped 5; count of bases not matched to a gene: 9. CDR1 and CDR2 from the germline V gene are SNHLY and FYNNEI. In DNA, the CDR3 is TGTGCCAGCAGTATGCGGACTAGCGGGGGAGACGACGAGCAGTACTTC. It is translated as CASSMRTSGGDDEQYF.

The chain uses TRBV5-6 and TRBJ2-3; D gene ambiguous. The CDR3 is 14 residues long. Germline lookup yields CDR1 SGHDT and CDR2 YYEEEE. V was shortened by 2 bases and J by 4 bases, with 11 bases between the two germline ends. CDR3 sequence: CASSFLTPPDTQYF. The CDR3 DNA follows: TGTGCCAGCAGCTTCTTGACTCCTCCAGATACGCAGTATTTT.

The sample holds one count of this clone. The chain has TRBV18 and TRBJ2-4, with a weak D call TRBD1 (5 bases). The CDR3 has 14 residues. Germline CDR1 and CDR2: KGHSH and LQKENI. With 2 bases removed from V and 1 base from J, the gap between germline ends came to 6 bases. The CDR3 DNA reads as TGTGCCAGCTCACCATCAGGGGCCAAAAACATTCAGTACTTC. Translation: CASSPSGAKNIQYF. Full variable domain (outside the CDR3, taken from reference TRBV18 and TRBJ2-4): NAGVMQNPRHLVRRRGQEARLRCSPMKGHSHVYWYRQLPEEGLKFMVYLQKENIIDESGMPKERFSAEFPKEGPSILRIQQVVRGDSAAYFCASSPSGAKNIQYFGAGTRLSVL.

This clone was observed a few times. The chain joins TRBV6-5 to TRBJ2-3; 13 positions agree with TRBD2. V lost 6 bases, J lost 6 bases, and 3 bases stayed unmatched. CDR1 and CDR2 (germline): MNHEY, SVGAGI. CDR3 length: 14 amino acids. CDR3 loop: CASSLTSGGDTQYF. Here the CDR3 DNA reads TGTGCCAGCAGCCTGACTAGCGGGGGGGATACGCAGTATTTT.